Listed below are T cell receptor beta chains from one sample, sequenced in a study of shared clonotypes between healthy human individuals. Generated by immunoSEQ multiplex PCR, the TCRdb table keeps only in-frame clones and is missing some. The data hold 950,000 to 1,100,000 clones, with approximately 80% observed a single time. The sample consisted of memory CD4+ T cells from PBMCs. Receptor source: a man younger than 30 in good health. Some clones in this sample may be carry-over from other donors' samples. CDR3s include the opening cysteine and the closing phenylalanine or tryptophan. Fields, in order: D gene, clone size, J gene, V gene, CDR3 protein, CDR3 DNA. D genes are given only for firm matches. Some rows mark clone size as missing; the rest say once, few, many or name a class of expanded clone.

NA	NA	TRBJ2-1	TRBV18	CASSPVGLGEQFF	TGTGCCAGCTCACCTGTAGGTCTGGGTGAGCAGTTCTTC
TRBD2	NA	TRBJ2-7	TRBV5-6	CASRRAGGLSSYEQYF	TGTGCCAGCAGACGCGCGGGAGGGCTTAGCTCCTACGAGCAGTACTTC
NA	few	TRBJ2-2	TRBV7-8	CASSFQAGSNTGELFF	TGTGCCAGCAGCTTTCAAGCGGGTTCGAACACCGGGGAGCTGTTTTTT
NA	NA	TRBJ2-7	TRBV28	CASRAPGNRIYEQYF	TGTGCCAGCAGGGCTCCGGGGAACAGAATTTACGAGCAGTACTTC
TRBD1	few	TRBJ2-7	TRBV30	CAWSSDRDEQYF	TGTGCCTGGAGTTCGGACAGGGACGAGCAGTACTTC
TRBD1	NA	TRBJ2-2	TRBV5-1	CASSWDRGTGELFF	TGCGCCAGCAGCTGGGACAGGGGTACCGGGGAGCTGTTTTTT
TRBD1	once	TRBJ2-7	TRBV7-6	CASRGDRGGEQYF	TGTGCCAGCAGGGGGGACAGGGGTGGCGAGCAGTACTTC
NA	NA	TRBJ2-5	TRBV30	CAWTLGGGNAQYF	TGTGCCTGGACTTTAGGGGGAGGGAATGCCCAGTACTTC
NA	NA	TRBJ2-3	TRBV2	CASNGRGGHRTDTQYF	TGTGCCAGCAATGGAAGGGGGGGGCACCGCACAGATACGCAGTATTTT
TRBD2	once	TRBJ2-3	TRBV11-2	CASSLYLAGTSTDTQYF	TGTGCCAGCAGCTTATACCTAGCGGGCACTAGCACAGATACGCAGTATTTT
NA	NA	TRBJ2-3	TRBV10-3	CAISSDTDTQYF	TGTGCCATCAGTAGTGACACAGATACGCAGTATTTT
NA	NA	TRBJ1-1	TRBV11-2	CASSWGSANTEAFF	TGTGCCAGCAGCTGGGGGTCTGCGAACACTGAAGCTTTCTTT
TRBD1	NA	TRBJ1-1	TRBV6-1	CASRTTGAANTEAFF	TGTGCCAGCAGGACAACAGGGGCTGCGAACACTGAAGCTTTCTTT
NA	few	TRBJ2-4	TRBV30	CAWSVSVSLKNIQYF	TGTGCCTGGAGTGTATCGGTCAGCCTAAAAAACATTCAGTACTTC
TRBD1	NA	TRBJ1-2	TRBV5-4	CASSQLGGTNYGYTF	TGTGCCAGCAGCCAATTAGGGGGCACGAACTATGGCTACACCTTC
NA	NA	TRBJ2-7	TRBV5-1	CASSLALGGLGAYEQYF	TGCGCCAGCAGCTTGGCTTTAGGAGGCTTGGGGGCCTACGAGCAGTACTTC
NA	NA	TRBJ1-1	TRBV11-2	CASSLVSGARTEAFF	TGTGCCAGCAGCTTAGTGTCGGGGGCGCGTACTGAAGCTTTCTTT
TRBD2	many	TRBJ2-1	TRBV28	CASSLGGRYNEQFF	TGTGCCAGCAGTTTAGGCGGGAGGTACAATGAGCAGTTCTTC
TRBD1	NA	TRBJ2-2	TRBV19	CASRKLSGTGDYTGELFF	TGTGCCAGTAGGAAACTCTCCGGGACAGGGGATTACACCGGGGAGCTGTTTTTT
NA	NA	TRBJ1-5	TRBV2	CASGLLGDYSNQPQHF	TGTGCCAGCGGATTATTAGGGGACTATAGCAATCAGCCCCAGCATTTT
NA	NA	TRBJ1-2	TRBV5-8	CASSLAQQEGYTF	TGTGCCAGCAGCTTGGCCCAACAGGAAGGCTACACCTTC
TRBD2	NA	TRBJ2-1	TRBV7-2	CASSPRTSGSQHNEQFF	TGTGCCAGCAGCCCCAGGACTAGCGGGAGTCAACACAATGAGCAGTTCTTC
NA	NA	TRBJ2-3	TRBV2	CASSEAGPHPDTQYF	TGTGCCAGCAGTGAAGCGGGACCCCACCCAGATACGCAGTATTTT
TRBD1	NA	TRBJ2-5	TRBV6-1	CATIPGQVYQETQYF	TGTGCCACCATACCGGGACAGGTGTACCAAGAGACCCAGTACTTC
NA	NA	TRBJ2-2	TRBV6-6	CASSYSTDIGELFF	TGTGCCAGCAGTTACTCGACGGACATAGGGGAGCTGTTTTTT
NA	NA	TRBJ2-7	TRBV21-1	CASSRVSTYEQYF	TGTGCCAGCAGCAGGGTGTCTACCTACGAGCAGTACTTC
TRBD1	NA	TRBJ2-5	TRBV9	CASSVGQGSPQETQYF	TGTGCCAGCAGCGTAGGACAGGGGTCGCCTCAAGAGACCCAGTACTTC
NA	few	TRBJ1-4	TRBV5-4	CASSLRVGGNEKLFF	TGTGCCAGCAGCTTGCGGGTCGGGGGGAATGAAAAACTGTTTTTT
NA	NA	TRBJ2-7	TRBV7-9	CASSLKGRDYEQYF	TGTGCCAGCAGCTTAAAGGGCAGGGACTACGAGCAGTACTTC
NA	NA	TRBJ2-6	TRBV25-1	CASSDGVGANVLTF	TGTGCCAGCAGTGACGGGGTTGGGGCCAACGTCCTGACTTTC
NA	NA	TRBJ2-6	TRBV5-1	CASSLGRVSSGANVLTF	TGCGCCAGCAGCTTGGGGCGGGTTAGCTCTGGGGCCAACGTCCTGACTTTC
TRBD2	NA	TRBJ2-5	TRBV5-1	CASSVSGSGETQYF	TGCGCCAGCAGCGTTAGCGGGAGCGGGGAGACCCAGTACTTC
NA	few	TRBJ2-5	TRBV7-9	CASSLMDGGETQYF	TGTGCCAGCAGCTTAATGGACGGGGGAGAGACCCAGTACTTC
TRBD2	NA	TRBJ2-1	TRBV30	CAWIPRLAGGHSYNEQFF	TGTGCCTGGATTCCCCGACTAGCGGGGGGACACTCCTACAATGAGCAGTTCTTC
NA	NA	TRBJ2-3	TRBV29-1	CSVSEWSATDTQYF	TGCAGCGTTTCCGAATGGTCCGCCACAGATACGCAGTATTTT
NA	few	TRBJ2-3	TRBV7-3	CASSLDSSTDTQYF	TGTGCCAGCAGCTTAGACTCGAGCACAGATACGCAGTATTTT
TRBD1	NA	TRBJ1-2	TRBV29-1	CSVDVDRAPSGYTF	TGCAGCGTTGATGTCGACAGGGCCCCATCGGGCTACACCTTC
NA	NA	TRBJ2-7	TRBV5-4	CASSPKGGGNSYEQYF	TGTGCCAGCAGCCCGAAGGGGGGAGGGAACTCCTACGAGCAGTACTTC